The 4 T cell receptor beta chains listed next were all sequenced from one sample in a study of blood T cell repertoires in COVID-19. Using immunoSEQ multiplex PCR, the repertoire was profiled, and TCRdb retains in-frame clones only, with some absent. Counted here are hundreds of thousands of clones, roughly nine tenths occurring once; the ten biggest clones make up over 0.95%. Sequenced material: PBMCs or T cells enriched from blood (not recorded which). These receptors came from a man between 18 and 29 years old who had recovered from COVID-19.

This clone was counted a single time. The J gene is TRBJ1-1, the V gene TRBV7-3; D remains ambiguous. V dropped 5 bases and J dropped 3 bases, with 10 bases sitting between them. CDR1 SGHTA and CDR2 FQGTGA come from the germline V gene. CDR3 length: 13 amino acids. The CDR3 bases are TGTGCCAGCAGCCCCACAGCGGACACTGAAGCTTTCTTT. Its protein product is CASSPTADTEAFF.

CDR3 residues: CAISDPDGSSYNEQFF. The CDR3 DNA sequence: TGTGCCATCAGTGACCCGGACGGGAGCTCCTACAATGAGCAGTTCTTC. The genes are TRBV10-3 and TRBJ2-1; D possibly corresponds to TRBD2 (6 bases). This CDR3 has 16 residues. CDR1 and CDR2 from the germline V gene are ENHRY and SYGVKD. Trimming shortened V by 3 bases and J by 0 bases, and 12 bases separated the two germline ends.

This clone was found a few times. The CDR3 DNA reads TGTGCCAGCAGCTATGGGGCCCGAAATTCACCCCTCCACTTT. Its protein is CASSYGARNSPLHF. The chain employs TRBV7-6 and TRBJ1-6; D is possibly TRBD1 (5 bases). Germline V gives CDR1 SGHVS, CDR2 FNYEAQ. The CDR3 spans 14 residues. Trimming stripped 4 bases from V and 7 bases from J, with 11 bases between.

A single count supports this clone. The chain is built from TRBV27 and TRBJ1-3, with D maybe TRBD1 (5 bases). Germline values: CDR1 MNHEY, CDR2 SMNVEV (reference sequence). Trimming shortened V by 8 bases and J by 5 bases, and 22 bases separated the two germline ends. This CDR3 spans 16 amino acids. The CDR3 DNA reads as TGTGCCAGCGCCCCGAAGGCGGGGGGTATGAGAAACACCATATATTTT. Its protein product is CASAPKAGGMRNTIYF.